Listed below are T cell receptor beta chains from one sample, sequenced in a study of neurological immune-mediated disorders. TCRdb processed the 5' RACE reads anew with MiXCR; each CDR3 protein has one entry. The sample has some 46,000 distinct CDR3 sequences; around a tenth are singletons. The sample comprised PBMCs. These receptors all come from a man aged 70 or older with HTLV-1-associated myelopathy (HAM/TSP). CDR3s include the opening cysteine and the closing phenylalanine or tryptophan. D genes are given only for firm matches. Clone size appears in some rows only: once, few, many, or a class for an expanded clone.

CDR3 protein,CDR3 DNA,V gene,D gene,clone size,J gene
CSVVGGLQGETQYF,TGCAGCGTGGTCGGAGGATTACAGGGGGAGACCCAGTACTTC,TRBV29-1,TRBD1,many,TRBJ2-5
CASSESLGQGETQYF,TGTGCCAGCAGTGAGAGTTTGGGACAGGGGGAGACCCAGTACTTC,TRBV25-1,TRBD1,many,TRBJ2-5
CASSLDRGLEGGETQYF,TGCGCCAGCAGCTTGGACAGGGGACTTGAGGGCGGAGAGACCCAGTACTTC,TRBV5-1,NA,NA,TRBJ2-5
CASSSLADRDEQYF,TGTGCCAGCAGTTCCCTGGCGGATCGGGACGAGCAGTACTTC,TRBV27,NA,many,TRBJ2-7
CATSRARGTHPGELFF,TGTGCCACCAGCAGAGCCCGCGGGACACATCCCGGGGAGCTGTTTTTT,TRBV15,NA,many,TRBJ2-2
CSAEHPTGAHEQYF,TGCAGTGCCGAACATCCTACAGGGGCCCACGAGCAGTACTTC,TRBV20-1,TRBD1,many,TRBJ2-7
CASSRFGGSEVSYEQYF,TGCGCCAGCAGCCGCTTTGGGGGTAGCGAGGTCTCCTACGAGCAGTACTTC,TRBV4-1,NA,many,TRBJ2-7
CASSLAPGQGAHEQYF,TGTGCCAGCAGTTTAGCCCCGGGACAGGGGGCCCACGAGCAGTACTTC,TRBV28,TRBD1,many,TRBJ2-7
CASSYGLYNEQFF,TGTGCCAGCAGTTACGGCTTATACAATGAGCAGTTCTTC,TRBV6-5,NA,many,TRBJ2-1
CSARAGARANTEAFF,TGCAGTGCTAGAGCAGGGGCGCGGGCGAACACTGAAGCTTTCTTT,TRBV20-1,NA,many,TRBJ1-1
CASSLDSNNEQFF,TGTGCCAGCAGTCTGGACAGCAACAATGAGCAGTTCTTC,TRBV6-6,NA,many,TRBJ2-1
CSVSRALNTEAFF,TGCAGCGTTAGCAGGGCGCTTAACACTGAAGCTTTCTTT,TRBV29-1,NA,NA,TRBJ1-1
CASTTGGYNEQFF,TGTGCCAGCACCACCGGCGGATACAATGAGCAGTTCTTC,TRBV6-2/TRBV6-3,NA,many,TRBJ2-1
CASSPLAVNEQFF,TGTGCCAGCAGCCCGTTAGCGGTAAATGAGCAGTTCTTC,TRBV7-8,NA,many,TRBJ2-1
CASSEFPTGPGEEQYF,TGTGCCAGCAGTGAATTCCCGACAGGGCCCGGGGAGGAGCAGTACTTC,TRBV25-1,TRBD1,many,TRBJ2-7
CASSQRLAVPYEQYF,TGCGCCAGCAGCCAGCGACTAGCGGTCCCCTACGAGCAGTACTTC,TRBV4-1,TRBD2,many,TRBJ2-7
CASSLRGLVTSADTQYF,TGTGCCAGCAGCTTAAGAGGACTAGTAACGTCCGCAGATACGCAGTATTTT,TRBV7-2,TRBD2,many,TRBJ2-3
CSARGAGGQGGISYEQYF,TGCAGTGCTAGAGGAGCGGGGGGACAGGGAGGTATTAGCTACGAGCAGTACTTC,TRBV20-1,NA,many,TRBJ2-7
CASSHGGGIYEQYF,TGCGCCAGCAGCCATGGGGGGGGTATCTACGAGCAGTACTTC,TRBV4-1,TRBD2,many,TRBJ2-7
CASTRTGGVYEQYF,TGTGCCAGCACCCGAACGGGTGGAGTCTACGAGCAGTACTTC,TRBV7-9,NA,many,TRBJ2-7
CASSLGAGGAYEQYF,TGTGCCAGCAGTTTAGGAGCAGGGGGGGCCTACGAGCAGTACTTC,TRBV27,NA,many,TRBJ2-7
CASSFPGQGPPETQYF,TGTGCCAGCAGTTTCCCTGGACAGGGTCCTCCGGAGACCCAGTACTTC,TRBV12-3/TRBV12-4,TRBD1,many,TRBJ2-5
CASRGPGSYEQYF,TGTGCCAGCAGGGGACCGGGGTCCTACGAGCAGTACTTC,TRBV6-1,NA,many,TRBJ2-7
CASTPTGATNYGYTF,TGTGCCAGCACCCCAACGGGGGCCACTAACTATGGCTACACCTTC,TRBV6-2/TRBV6-3,NA,many,TRBJ1-2
CVSSLAEVRNNEQFF,TGTGTAAGCAGCTTAGCGGAAGTGAGAAACAATGAGCAGTTCTTC,TRBV7-2,NA,NA,TRBJ2-1
CASSPRVGTEAFF,TGTGCCAGCAGCCCGAGAGTGGGAACTGAAGCTTTCTTT,TRBV7-2,NA,many,TRBJ1-1
CASRFLYREGEQYF,TGTGCCAGCAGGTTCCTGTACAGGGAGGGTGAGCAGTACTTC,TRBV12-3/TRBV12-4,NA,NA,TRBJ2-7
CASSRIAGGVHEQYF,TGCGCCAGCAGCCGGATAGCGGGAGGGGTCCACGAGCAGTACTTC,TRBV5-1,TRBD2,many,TRBJ2-7
CASSLEGAETQYF,TGCGCCAGCAGCTTGGAGGGTGCGGAGACCCAGTACTTC,TRBV5-1,NA,many,TRBJ2-5
CASSPWDRGMGTQYF,TGTGCCAGCAGCCCCTGGGACAGGGGTATGGGGACCCAGTACTTC,TRBV3-1,TRBD1,many,TRBJ2-5
CSEALLAYNEQFF,TGCAGTGAAGCATTGCTCGCCTACAATGAGCAGTTCTTC,TRBV20-1,NA,many,TRBJ2-1
CSAIRNEQFF,TGCAGTGCTATACGGAATGAGCAGTTCTTC,TRBV20-1,NA,few,TRBJ2-1
CASSLWGTDTQYF,TGCGCCAGCAGCTTGTGGGGGACAGATACGCAGTATTTT,TRBV5-1,NA,many,TRBJ2-3
CASSPWVPAFF,TGTGCCAGCAGCCCCTGGGTTCCAGCTTTCTTT,TRBV27,NA,many,TRBJ1-1
CATSRERLGYEQYF,TGTGCCACCAGCAGAGAGAGACTGGGCTACGAGCAGTACTTC,TRBV15,NA,many,TRBJ2-7
CASSLKNSLYNEQFF,TGTGCCAGCAGCTTGAAAAACTCACTCTACAATGAGCAGTTCTTC,TRBV5-4,NA,many,TRBJ2-1
CASSFGFEAFF,TGTGCCAGCAGTTTTGGATTTGAAGCTTTCTTT,TRBV12-3/TRBV12-4,NA,many,TRBJ1-1
CASRKGAIDEQYF,TGTGCCAGCAGGAAGGGGGCTATCGACGAGCAGTACTTC,TRBV6-6,TRBD1,many,TRBJ2-7
CASRRISGTNYNEQFF,TGTGCCAGCAGACGTATTAGCGGGACCAACTACAATGAGCAGTTCTTC,TRBV6-5,TRBD2,many,TRBJ2-1
CATGRGVGDGETQYF,TGTGCCACCGGGCGGGGGGTAGGGGATGGGGAGACCCAGTACTTC,TRBV15,TRBD2,many,TRBJ2-5
CASSSSGYNEQFF,TGTGCCAGCAGCTCTAGCGGGTACAATGAGCAGTTCTTC,TRBV12-3/TRBV12-4,TRBD2,many,TRBJ2-1
CASSYGRGAGLSYSNQPQHF,TGTGCCAGCAGTTACGGTCGTGGTGCAGGGCTATCGTATAGCAATCAGCCCCAGCATTTT,TRBV6-6,NA,many,TRBJ1-5
CASSFYICAPHSGRLSYNEQFF,NA,TRBV5-1,NA,NA,TRBJ2-1
CATLTGGADTGELFF,TGTGCCACCCTAACAGGGGGCGCCGACACCGGGGAGCTGTTTTTT,TRBV10-3,TRBD1,many,TRBJ2-2
CASSRQRGLYGGELFF,TGTGCCAGCAGCCGCCAGAGGGGACTCTACGGCGGGGAGCTGTTTTTT,TRBV7-2,NA,many,TRBJ2-2
CASEYRADGELFF,TGTGCCAGCGAGTACAGGGCGGACGGGGAGCTGTTTTTT,TRBV2,NA,many,TRBJ2-2
CASSSAKQGWNEQFF,TGTGCCAGCAGCTCGGCCAAACAGGGGTGGAATGAGCAGTTCTTC,TRBV7-2,TRBD1,few,TRBJ2-1
CASSLGVYGYTF,TGTGCCAGCAGTTTGGGGGTCTATGGCTACACCTTC,TRBV28,NA,many,TRBJ1-2
CASSAQDRGGHQETQYF,TGCGCCAGCAGCGCTCAAGACCGCGGGGGGCACCAAGAGACCCAGTACTTC,TRBV4-3,TRBD2,many,TRBJ2-5
CSAQPLALDEQFF,TGCAGTGCACAACCACTAGCATTAGATGAGCAGTTCTTC,TRBV20-1,NA,once,TRBJ2-1
CASSSRGRYEQYF,TGTGCCAGCAGTTCCCGAGGGCGGTACGAGCAGTACTTC,TRBV28,NA,many,TRBJ2-7
CASSFGGGFETQYF,TGCGCCAGCAGCTTTGGAGGGGGATTTGAGACCCAGTACTTC,TRBV5-1,NA,NA,TRBJ2-5
CSARPLNVGENIQYF,TGCAGTGCTAGACCCCTTAACGTTGGGGAAAACATTCAGTACTTC,TRBV20-1,NA,NA,TRBJ2-4
CASSMAGGQPQHF,TGTGCCAGTAGTATGGCAGGGGGTCAGCCCCAGCATTTT,TRBV19,TRBD1,many,TRBJ1-5
CASSSSRGPYQPQHF,TGTGCCAGCAGCTCGAGCAGGGGGCCGTATCAGCCCCAGCATTTT,TRBV5-6,TRBD1,many,TRBJ1-5
CASSSDNWYGFYEQYF,TGTGCCAGCAGTTCGGACAACTGGTATGGGTTCTACGAGCAGTACTTC,TRBV28,NA,many,TRBJ2-7